The text below deals with one T cell receptor beta chain. Its antigen is not identified. Only in-frame clones appear in the TCRdb table, and some are missing; sequencing was by immunoSEQ multiplex PCR. Of about 57,000 clones detected, roughly 84% appear once; the ten largest clones hold less than 3.5%. This sample was taken from a study of PD-L1 blockade in urothelial cancer. The overall study: The analyses of blood took place 3 weeks (second dose) and 6 weeks after treatment start.

Study-level findings and limits: Tumor-linked clones in blood grew more by 3 weeks in durable-benefit patients.

Germline assignment: CDR1 MDHEN and CDR2 SYDVKM. V gave up 4 bases and J gave up 5 bases, with 14 bases separating them. The CDR3 runs to 14 residues. The gene calls are TRBV28 and TRBJ1-2, with a possible D match to TRBD1 (5 bases). Sample: PBMCs, taken around atezolizumab (anti-PD-L1) treatment. This receptor was identified in a man between 45 and 60 years old with urothelial cancer. The CDR3 here is CASSSPGRAYGYTF. CDR3 nucleotides: TGTGCCAGCAGTTCCCCAGGGAGGGCTTATGGCTACACCTTC.